The clone carrying this T cell receptor (beta chain) was observed at least ten times. TCRdb called the RACE reads again in MiXCR, with one record for every CDR3 protein. The sample carries 70,000 to 95,000 distinct CDR3 sequences, around 7% recorded once. The data stem from a study of human T cells and chemical hapten exposure. As for time point: patch test 2, 6 weeks after DPC sensitization. This sample's treatment: therapeutic diphenylcyclopropenone sensitization with weekly scalp DPC. The germline gives CDR1 LNHDA, CDR2 SQIVND (reference sequence). The CDR3 loop spans 15 amino acids. After removal of 3 bases from V and 0 bases from J, the junction contained 2 bases not matched to a gene.

The chain links TRBV19 to TRBJ2-3; 8 bases are a match to TRBD2. The starting material was whole blood, obtained in connection with sensitization to the hapten diphenylcyclopropenone (DPC). The sequence was collected from a woman in her 30s with alopecia areata. Some clones in this sample may be carry-over from other donors' samples. CDR3 coding DNA: TGTGCCAGTAGTATGGTAGCGGGGAGCACAGATACGCAGTATTTT. It yields the protein CASSMVAGSTDTQYF.